This TCR beta chain appears in the sequencing data of a study of response to subunit inactivated influenza vaccine. Study findings and constraints: It was suggested by the authors that few new T cells are recruited by each seasonal influenza vaccination.

Comment on this clonotype: Its cognate antigen is unknown.

With V trimmed by 5 bases and J by 6 bases, 16 bases remained unmatched. Germline assignment: CDR1 LGHNA and CDR2 YNFKEQ. This CDR3 contains 18 residues. TCRdb re-derived calls from the RT-PCR reads in MiXCR, one entry per CDR3 protein. This sample yields 500,000 or so distinct CDR3 sequences, of which approximately 17% are seen a single time; less than 4% belongs to the top ten. The TCR sequence derives from a man in his fifties or sixties who received an inactivated influenza vaccine. J is TRBJ2-7 and V is TRBV4-2, with 13 bases matching TRBD2. The sequences come from CD4+ T cells sorted from PBMCs, collected roughly 24 months after vaccination. CDR3 sequence reads: CASSAHTSGGVPGGEQYF. In nucleotides, the CDR3 is TGTGCCAGCAGCGCGCACACTAGCGGGGGGGTTCCGGGCGGCGAGCAGTACTTC.